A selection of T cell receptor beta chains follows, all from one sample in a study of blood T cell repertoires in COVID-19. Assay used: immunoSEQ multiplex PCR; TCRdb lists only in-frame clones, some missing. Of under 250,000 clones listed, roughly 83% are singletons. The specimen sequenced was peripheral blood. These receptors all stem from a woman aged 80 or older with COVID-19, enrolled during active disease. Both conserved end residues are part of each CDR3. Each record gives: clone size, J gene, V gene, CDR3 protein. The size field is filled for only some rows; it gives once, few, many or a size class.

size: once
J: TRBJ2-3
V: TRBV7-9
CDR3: CASSSRDSFTDTQYF

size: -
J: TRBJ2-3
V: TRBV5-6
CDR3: CASSFLTGGGKKVDTQYF

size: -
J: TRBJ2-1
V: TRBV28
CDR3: CASSLGDTKGEQFF

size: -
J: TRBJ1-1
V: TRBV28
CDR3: CASSLGGIGTEAFF

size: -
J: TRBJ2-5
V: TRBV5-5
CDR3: CASSFQGEETQYF

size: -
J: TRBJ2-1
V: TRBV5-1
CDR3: CASSKLSTSNEQFF

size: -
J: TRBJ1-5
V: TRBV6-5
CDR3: CASSSLTGDQPQHF

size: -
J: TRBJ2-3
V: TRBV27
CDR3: CASRGLGGPDTQYF

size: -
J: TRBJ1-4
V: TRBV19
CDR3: CASSLRLDRLFF

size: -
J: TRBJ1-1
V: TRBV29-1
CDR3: CSVQVQNTEAFF

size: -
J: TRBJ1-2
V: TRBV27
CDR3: CASSSAGHNSYGYTF

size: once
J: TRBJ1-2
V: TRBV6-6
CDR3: CASLRQGAYGYGYTF

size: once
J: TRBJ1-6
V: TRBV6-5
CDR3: CASSSLRADYSPLHF

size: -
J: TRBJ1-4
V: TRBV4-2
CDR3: CASSQDRVDEKLFF

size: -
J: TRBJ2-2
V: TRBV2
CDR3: CASSEARTGLTGELFF

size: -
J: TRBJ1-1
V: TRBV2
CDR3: CANRVGDTEAFF

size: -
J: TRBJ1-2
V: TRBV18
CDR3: CASSPAGQPDRHTF

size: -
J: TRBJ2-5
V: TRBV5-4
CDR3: CASSLGRAVQETQYF

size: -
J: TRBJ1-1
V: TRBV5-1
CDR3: CASSLVGEAFF

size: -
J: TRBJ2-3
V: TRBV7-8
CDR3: CASSLVGGGVLDTQYF

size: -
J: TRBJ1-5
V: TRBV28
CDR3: CASGGYSNQPQHF

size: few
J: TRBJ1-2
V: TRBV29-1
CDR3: CSVERSTGWGGYTF

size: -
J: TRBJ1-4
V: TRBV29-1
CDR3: CSVVGQAGEKLFF